These T cell receptor beta chains were read from a single sample in a study of cytomegalovirus exposure and HLA in healthy donors. The protocol was immunoSEQ multiplex PCR, while the TCRdb copy is restricted to in-frame clones and leaves out a portion. The data show 150,000 or so clones, with roughly 76% seen just once and 1.5% to 2% held by the top ten. The specimen was PBMCs. The receptors derive from a female donor in good health and CMV-seronegative. Both conserved end residues are part of each CDR3. D genes are given only for firm matches. For some rows the clone size is stated as once, few or many, or as a class when expanded; others skip it.

V: TRBV6-1; D: NA; size: NA; J: TRBJ1-1; DNA: TGTGCCAGCAGTTTAGTGTGGAACACTGAAGCTTTCTTT; CDR3: CASSLVWNTEAFF
V: TRBV4-1; D: NA; size: few; J: TRBJ2-7; DNA: TGCGCCAGCAGCCAGCCCGGGGGCTCCTACGAGCAGTACTTC; CDR3: CASSQPGGSYEQYF
V: TRBV29-1; D: TRBD1; size: NA; J: TRBJ1-2; DNA: TGCAGCGTTGAAGGGACAGGGAGTGGCTACACCTTC; CDR3: CSVEGTGSGYTF
V: TRBV5-6; D: TRBD2; size: NA; J: TRBJ2-3; DNA: TGTGCCAGCAGCTTGTTTCCTAGCGGGGCAACGGATACGCAGTATTTT; CDR3: CASSLFPSGATDTQYF
V: TRBV2; D: NA; size: NA; J: TRBJ1-6; DNA: TGTGCCAGCAGTGGGGCTGATCGGACACCCCTCCACTTT; CDR3: CASSGADRTPLHF
V: TRBV19; D: NA; size: NA; J: TRBJ1-2; DNA: TGTGCCAGTAGTATAGATCAGGGTCACCTGGCTGGCTACACCTTC; CDR3: CASSIDQGHLAGYTF
V: TRBV7-2; D: NA; size: NA; J: TRBJ2-7; DNA: TGTGCCAGCAGCTTAGGGACATTGGACGAGCAGTACTTC; CDR3: CASSLGTLDEQYF
V: TRBV5-4; D: NA; size: NA; J: TRBJ2-5; DNA: TGTGCCAGCAGCACCAAAACCTCAGAAGAGACCCAGTACTTC; CDR3: CASSTKTSEETQYF
V: TRBV18; D: NA; size: NA; J: TRBJ1-5; DNA: TGTGCCAGCTCACCACAGTTCAGGGATGGCAATCAGCCCCAGCATTTT; CDR3: CASSPQFRDGNQPQHF
V: TRBV5-1; D: NA; size: NA; J: TRBJ2-3; DNA: TGCGCCAGCAGCTTGCGCAGGGGCACAGATACGCAGTATTTT; CDR3: CASSLRRGTDTQYF
V: TRBV7-2; D: NA; size: NA; J: TRBJ2-1; DNA: TGTGCCAGCACCTTGCGTAACCCCCCCAATGAGCAGTTCTTC; CDR3: CASTLRNPPNEQFF